Listed here are 32 T cell receptor beta chains from one sample, sequenced in a study of T cell repertoires in cytomegalovirus infection. These receptors have no known antigen. TCRdb used MiXCR to reprocess the reads, holding one entry per CDR3 protein. The sample gives over 100,000 distinct CDR3 sequences, 9.5% to 13% of which show up once; 31% is in the top ten. What was sequenced was PBMCs, sequenced either directly or after in vitro stimulation (not recorded which). These receptors were collected from a human donor in good health (CMV status not recorded). Some clones in this sample may be carry-over from other donors' samples.

This clonotype was counted only a few times. This rearrangement joins TRBV6-5 to TRBJ2-3; D call uncertain. Germline CDR1 MNHEY, CDR2 SVGAGI. V was shortened by 0 bases and J by 2 bases, with 6 bases between the two germline ends. This CDR3 has 14 residues. The CDR3 spells CASSYSEYTDTQYF. The CDR3 DNA follows: TGTGCCAGCAGTTACTCGGAGTACACAGATACGCAGTATTTT.

Note on this clonotype: A much larger clone differs by one base, so this may be a read error. The V gene is TRBV10-3, the J gene TRBJ1-5; no clear D. Germline V lookup: CDR1 ENHRY, CDR2 SYGVKD. CDR3 size: 14 residues. Trimming removed 4 bases from V and 6 bases from J, with 13 bases in between. The CDR3 DNA is TGTGCCATCAGTGCGGCCGGGAAGGGTCAGCCCCAGCATTTT. It is translated as CAISAAGKGQPQHF.

This clonotype was recorded many times. The rearrangement uses TRBV11-2 and TRBJ2-5, with D perhaps TRBD2 (6 bases). The CDR3 totals 15 residues. Trimming took 3 bases from V and 7 from J, leaving 18 bases between them. Germline values: CDR1 SGHAT, CDR2 FQNNGV. CDR3 in DNA: TGTGCCAGCAGCTTCGGGAGTGGCCCGCGGGGGACCCAGTACTTC. It specifies CASSFGSGPRGTQYF.

CDR3 loop: CASTPLGGVIGYTF. The CDR3 DNA follows: TGTGCCAGCACTCCCCTGGGGGGTGTCATTGGCTACACCTTC. The genes are TRBV12-3 or TRBV12-4 and TRBJ1-2, with TRBD1 as a possible D gene (5 bases). V was cut by 7 bases and J by 7 bases, with 19 bases left in between. CDR3 length: 14 residues.

This clonotype was detected many times. The chain employs TRBV7-2 and TRBJ1-3; D is perhaps TRBD1 (6 bases). The ends were cut back, 8 bases at V and 3 bases at J, with 14 bases in the middle. The CDR3 totals 14 residues. Germline V gives CDR1 SGHTA, CDR2 FQGNSA. The CDR3 region has the DNA TGTGCCAGCGCGGACAGAGCAAGTGGAAACACCATATATTTT. This sequence encodes CASADRASGNTIYF.

There are many counts of this clonotype. The V and J genes are TRBV12-3 or TRBV12-4 and TRBJ1-1; 7 positions agree with TRBD1. This CDR3 region has 14 residues. V lost 6 bases to trimming and J lost 0 bases; unmatched junction nucleotides: 4. CDR3 coding DNA: TGTGCCAGCAGGCCCGGGACAGTGAACACTGAAGCTTTCTTT. It encodes CASRPGTVNTEAFF.

In its sample, this clonotype was seen many times. One end of the junction fails to match germline, which may point to a read error. The genes are TRBV7-7 and TRBJ1-1; no clear D gene. Germline V CDR1 and CDR2: SSHAT, FNYEAQ (reference sequence). The CDR3 is 13 residues long. The CDR3 DNA reads as TGTGCTAGCAGCTGGGCGGAGAACACTGAAGCTTTCTTT. It yields the protein CASSWAENTEAFF.

The rearrangement joins TRBV24-1 to TRBJ2-3, with D perhaps matching TRBD2 (5 bases). V was cut by 4 bases and J by 6 bases, with 10 bases left in between. Germline V lookup: CDR1 KGHDR, CDR2 SFDVKD. The CDR3 totals 13 residues. CDR3 in amino acids: CATSEPGVDTQYF. In nucleotides, the CDR3 is TGTGCCACCAGTGAACCCGGGGTGGATACGCAGTATTTT.

In its sample, this clonotype was seen many times. The chain joins TRBV12-3 or TRBV12-4 to TRBJ2-7; D is uncertain. The CDR3 loop spans 13 amino acids. The ends were cut back, 3 bases at V and 3 bases at J, with 9 bases in the middle. CDR3: CASSFSALYEQYF. The CDR3 DNA follows: TGTGCCAGCAGTTTCTCAGCCCTCTACGAGCAGTACTTC.

This sequence joins TRBV28 and TRBJ1-4; D not certain. V lost 1 base, J lost 3 bases, and 9 bases lay in between. CDR3 length equals 15 residues. The germline gives CDR1 MDHEN, CDR2 SYDVKM. The CDR3 region has the DNA TGTGCCAGCAGTTTATTACTTCGCGCTAATGAAAAACTGTTTTTT. Translation gives CASSLLLRANEKLFF.

This clonotype occurred a few times. The chain uses TRBV19 and TRBJ1-6; TRBD1 matches 7 bases. V lost 5 bases and J lost 4; bases outside the gene matches: 5. Germline lookup yields CDR1 LNHDA and CDR2 SQIVND (reference sequence). The CDR3 covers 15 residues. The CDR3 sequence: CASSSSGQYNSPLHF. As DNA, the CDR3 is TGTGCCAGTAGTTCATCGGGACAGTATAATTCACCCCTCCACTTT.

This clonotype has a handful of counts. The rearrangement joins TRBV20-1 to TRBJ2-3; 9 bases match TRBD2. J gave up 5 bases and V 7 bases, and 10 bases lay outside the gene matches. Germline CDR1 is DFQATT and CDR2 is SNEGSKA (reference sequence). The CDR3 totals 14 residues. The CDR3 loop is CSVAGVLGEDTQYF. The CDR3 region has the DNA TGCAGTGTAGCGGGAGTTTTAGGAGAAGATACGCAGTATTTT.

Regarding this clonotype: A much larger clonotype is one base distant, so this may be a read error. The J gene is TRBJ1-6, the V gene TRBV30; D perhaps matches TRBD1 (5 bases). Germline lookup yields CDR1 GTSNPN and CDR2 SVGIG (reference sequence). This CDR3 region has 18 residues. CDR3: CAWSVQRGMDSYNTPLHF. In DNA, the CDR3 is TGTGCCTGGAGTGTACAAAGGGGAATGGATTCCTATAATACACCCCTCCACTTT.

This clonotype was detected a few times. The V and J genes are TRBV28 and TRBJ2-7; either TRBD1 or TRBD2 may supply D (5 bases each). Between the trimmed V and J ends, which lost 4 bases and 7 bases, there was a span of 20 bases. CDR1 is MDHEN and CDR2 is SYDVKM in the germline V gene. The CDR3 spans 15 residues. CDR3 in DNA: TGTGCCAGCAGTTCGATAGGGACCGTTCATGTGGAGCAGTACTTC. Its protein product is CASSSIGTVHVEQYF.

This clonotype has a handful of counts. The chain uses TRBV24-1 and TRBJ2-1; D gene uncertain. This CDR3 contains 11 residues. The V end lost 10 bases, the J end lost 6 bases, and 9 bases lay between the germline ends. Germline-derived CDR1 and CDR2 are KGHDR and SFDVKD. The CDR3 sequence is CATTFGNEQFF. CDR3 DNA sequence: TGTGCCACTACCTTCGGCAATGAGCAGTTCTTC.

The table lists this clonotype with a few counts. J is TRBJ1-6 and V is TRBV10-3, with TRBD1 identical over 9 bases. The CDR3 extends over 14 amino acids. J gave up 10 bases and V 5 bases, and 6 bases lay outside the gene matches. Germline CDR1 reads ENHRY; CDR2 reads SYGVKD. The CDR3 protein is CAISPGTGSSPLHF. Written as DNA, the CDR3 is TGTGCCATCAGTCCCGGGACAGGGAGCTCACCCCTCCACTTT.

In its sample, this clonotype was seen many times. The V call is TRBV7-2, the J call TRBJ2-5; TRBD1 agrees at 8 bases. The CDR3 totals 16 residues. Germline CDR1 and CDR2: SGHTA and FQGNSA. V gave up 1 base and J gave up 4 bases; unmatched junction bases: 8. Written as DNA, the CDR3 is TGTGCCAGCAGCTTAGGGGGGACAGGCGGGACAGAGACCCAGTACTTC. This codes for CASSLGGTGGTETQYF.

This clonotype was counted a few times. V gene TRBV6-2 or TRBV6-3 combines with J gene TRBJ1-5, with TRBD1 as a possible D gene (5 bases). Germline values: CDR1 MNHEY, CDR2 SVGEGT. Between the trimmed V and J ends, which lost 3 bases and 3 bases, there was a span of 12 bases. There are 15 residues in the CDR3. Written as DNA, the CDR3 is TGTGCCAGCAGTTATACAGGACGGATCAATCAGCCCCAGCATTTT. Its protein is CASSYTGRINQPQHF.

V usage is TRBV19 and J usage is TRBJ2-1, with 14 bases identical to TRBD2. The CDR3 is 15 amino acids. CDR1 and CDR2 (germline): LNHDA, SQIVND (reference sequence). Losses at the gene ends were 6 bases for V and 6 bases for J; bases not matched to a gene: 4. The CDR3 is CASRIGLAGGNEQFF. In nucleotides, the CDR3 is TGTGCCAGTAGAATCGGACTAGCGGGAGGCAATGAGCAGTTCTTC.

The chain carries TRBV27 and TRBJ2-5; TRBD2 is a possible D gene (6 bases). The CDR3 spans 14 residues. CDR1 and CDR2 (germline): MNHEY, SMNVEV (reference sequence). V lost 6 bases to trimming and J lost 1 base, with 12 bases between them. The CDR3 sequence: CASRAGLTQETQYF. The CDR3 DNA reads as TGTGCCAGCAGGGCGGGACTTACCCAAGAGACCCAGTACTTC.

The table lists this clonotype with many counts. The chain joins TRBV7-9 to TRBJ2-5; a weak D match, TRBD1 (6 bases). V was cut by 5 bases and J by 3 bases, with 10 bases left in between. Germline V gives CDR1 SEHNR, CDR2 FQNEAQ (reference sequence). The CDR3 is 13 amino acids. CDR3 DNA: TGTGCCAGCAGCCTCTCAGGGGAAGAGACCCAGTACTTC. Translated, it gives CASSLSGEETQYF.

This clonotype appeared a few times. The V and J genes are TRBV2 and TRBJ2-7, with TRBD2 as a possible D gene (6 bases). Germline V gene data show CDR1 as SNHLY and CDR2 as FYNNEI. The CDR3 has 14 amino acids. Deletions cut 3 bases from V and 7 bases from J, with 16 bases between. The CDR3, as DNA: TGTGCCAGCAGTGACCGTGGCGGGACCAGGGAGCAGTACGTC. Its translation is CASSDRGGTREQYV.

Ten or more counts support this clonotype. This rearrangement joins TRBV6-6 to TRBJ1-2; no firm D call. This CDR3 region has 14 residues. Trimming took off 2 bases at V and 3 bases at J, with 10 bases between the two ends. Germline CDR1 is MNHNY and CDR2 is SVGAGI (reference sequence). CDR3 residues: CASSYDEGHYGYTF. As DNA, the CDR3 is TGTGCCAGCAGTTACGATGAGGGCCACTATGGCTACACCTTC.

This chain uses TRBV20-1 with TRBJ2-7; a possible D gene is TRBD2 (5 bases). The length of the CDR3 is 14 residues. Germline lookup yields CDR1 DFQATT and CDR2 SNEGSKA (reference sequence). V was pared by 3 bases and J by 2 bases, with 14 bases between. The DNA for the CDR3 is TGCAGTGCTAGTAGGCAGGCTAGCACCTACGAGCAGTACTTC. This codes for CSASRQASTYEQYF.

In its sample, this clonotype was seen many times. The V call is TRBV20-1, the J call TRBJ2-7, with D maybe TRBD1 (7 bases). Trimming cost V 7 bases and J 6 bases, with 13 bases left between them. The CDR3 sequence is 11 residues long. Germline lookup yields CDR1 DFQATT and CDR2 SNEGSKA (reference sequence). The CDR3 protein is CSGTGEAEQYF. The DNA of the CDR3 is TGCAGTGGTACAGGGGAGGCCGAGCAGTACTTC.

This clonotype was counted between two and nine times. The rearrangement links TRBV11-2 to TRBJ2-7; 8 bases fit TRBD2. The V and J ends lost 0 bases and 5 bases, in that order; junction bases with no gene match: 3. Germline CDR1 and CDR2: SGHAT and FQNNGV. The CDR3 sequence is 14 residues long. Written as DNA, the CDR3 is TGTGCCAGCAGCTTAGATGGGACTAGGGACGAGCAGTACTTC. This translates into CASSLDGTRDEQYF.

This clonotype was observed a few times. The chain couples TRBV6-4 to TRBJ2-7; 10 positions agree with TRBD2. CDR1 and CDR2 from the germline V gene are MRHNA and SNTAGT. After removal of 5 bases from V and 0 bases from J, the junction contained 4 bases not matched to a gene. CDR3 length equals 15 residues. The CDR3 bases are TGTGCCAGCAGTTCACTAGCGGGAAGCTCCTACGAGCAGTACGTC. It codes for CASSSLAGSSYEQYV.

The V call is TRBV6-5, the J call TRBJ2-1; no definite D call. The length of the CDR3 is 15 residues. Trimming cost V 2 bases and J 9 bases, with 17 bases left between them. Germline V gene data show CDR1 as MNHEY and CDR2 as SVGAGI. CDR3 sequence (DNA): TGTGCCAGCAGTTACGGGCGGATGGGTAATAGTGAGCAGTTCTTC. Amino acids: CASSYGRMGNSEQFF.

This clonotype was detected ten times or more. This chain uses TRBV6-2 or TRBV6-3 with TRBJ1-1; no clear D gene. Trimming pared 0 bases from V and 9 bases from J, leaving 14 bases between. Germline-derived CDR1 and CDR2 are MNHEY and SVGEGT. The CDR3 has 14 residues. CDR3 sequence reads: CASSYSATALKAFF. CDR3 nucleotide sequence: TGTGCCAGCAGTTACTCAGCGACGGCCCTAAAAGCTTTCTTT.

In this sample, this clonotype turned up many times. This chain uses TRBV4-1 with TRBJ1-1; TRBD1 matches 7 bases. Germline V lookup: CDR1 MGHRA, CDR2 YSYEKL. V was clipped by 2 bases and J by 0 bases; unmatched bases: 6. This CDR3 region has 16 residues. This chain's CDR3 is CASSQIQGILNTEAFF. The CDR3 DNA is TGCGCCAGCAGCCAAATACAGGGGATACTGAACACTGAAGCTTTCTTT.

The J gene is TRBJ2-5, the V gene TRBV9; 7 nucleotides align to TRBD2. The CDR3 totals 14 residues. CDR1 and CDR2 from the germline V gene are SGDLS and YYNGEE. The trim removed 4 bases at V and 5 bases at J, leaving 8 bases unmatched. The CDR3 sequence: CASSPPGGGETQYF. DNA for the CDR3: TGTGCCAGCAGCCCGCCGGGAGGAGGCGAGACCCAGTACTTC.

In this sample, this clonotype turned up a few times. The gene calls are TRBV20-1 and TRBJ2-5; no reliable D call. V lost 3 bases to trimming and J lost 1 base, with 6 bases between them. Germline values: CDR1 DFQATT, CDR2 SNEGSKA (reference sequence). The CDR3 spans 12 residues. In DNA, the CDR3 is TGCAGTGCTAGGTTTAGCCAAGAGACCCAGTACTTC. This sequence encodes CSARFSQETQYF.